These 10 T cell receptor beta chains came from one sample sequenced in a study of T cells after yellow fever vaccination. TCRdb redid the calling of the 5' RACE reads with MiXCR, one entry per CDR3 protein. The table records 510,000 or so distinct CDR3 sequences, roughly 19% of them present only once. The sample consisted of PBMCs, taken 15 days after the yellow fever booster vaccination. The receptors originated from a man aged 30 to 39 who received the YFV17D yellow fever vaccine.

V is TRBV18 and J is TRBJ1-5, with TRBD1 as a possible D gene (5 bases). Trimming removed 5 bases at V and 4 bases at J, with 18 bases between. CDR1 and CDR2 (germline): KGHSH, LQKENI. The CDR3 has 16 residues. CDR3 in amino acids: CASSKLVVEGNQPQHF. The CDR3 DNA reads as TGTGCCAGCTCAAAGTTAGTGGTGGAGGGGAATCAGCCCCAGCATTTT.

CDR3 region: CASKERNTGELFF. The CDR3 DNA sequence: TGTGCCAGCAAGGAGCGGAACACCGGGGAGCTGTTTTTT. The V call is TRBV7-2, the J call TRBJ2-2, with unresolved D. There are 13 residues in the CDR3. Germline lookup yields CDR1 SGHTA and CDR2 FQGNSA. V was cut by 7 bases and J by 1 base, with 7 bases left in between.

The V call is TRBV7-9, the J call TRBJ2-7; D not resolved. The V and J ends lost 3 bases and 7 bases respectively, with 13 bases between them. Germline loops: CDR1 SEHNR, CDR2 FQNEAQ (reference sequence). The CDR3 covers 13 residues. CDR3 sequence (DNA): TGTGCCAGCAGCTTCGGAGACCTGGGGGAGCAGTACTTC. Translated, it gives CASSFGDLGEQYF.

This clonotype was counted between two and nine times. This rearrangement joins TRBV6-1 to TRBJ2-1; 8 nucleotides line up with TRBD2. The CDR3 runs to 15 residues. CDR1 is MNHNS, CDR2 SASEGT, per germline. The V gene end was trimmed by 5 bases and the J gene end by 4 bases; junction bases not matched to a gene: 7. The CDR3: CASSRVSGTYNEQFF. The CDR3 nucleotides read TGTGCCAGCAGTAGAGTTAGCGGGACTTACAATGAGCAGTTCTTC.

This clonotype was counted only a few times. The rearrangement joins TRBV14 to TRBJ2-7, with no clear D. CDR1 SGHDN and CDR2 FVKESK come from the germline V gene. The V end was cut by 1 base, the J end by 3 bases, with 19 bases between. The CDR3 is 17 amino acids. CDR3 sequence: CASSQGIRTAPFYEQYF. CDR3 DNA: TGTGCCAGCAGCCAAGGGATTCGGACCGCCCCTTTCTACGAGCAGTACTTC.

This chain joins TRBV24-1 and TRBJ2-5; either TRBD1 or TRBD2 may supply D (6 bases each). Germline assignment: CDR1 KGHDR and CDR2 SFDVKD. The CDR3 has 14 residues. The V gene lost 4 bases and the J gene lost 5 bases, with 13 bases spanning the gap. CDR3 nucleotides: TGTGCCACCAGTGACACCACAGGGAGGGAGACCCAGTACTTC. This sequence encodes CATSDTTGRETQYF.

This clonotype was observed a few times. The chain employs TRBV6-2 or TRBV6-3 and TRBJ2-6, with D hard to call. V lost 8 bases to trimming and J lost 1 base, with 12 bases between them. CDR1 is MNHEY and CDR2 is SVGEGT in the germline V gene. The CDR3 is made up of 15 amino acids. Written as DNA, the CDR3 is TGTGCCAGCGAATATCAGGCTTCTGGGGCCAACGTCCTGACTTTC. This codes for CASEYQASGANVLTF.

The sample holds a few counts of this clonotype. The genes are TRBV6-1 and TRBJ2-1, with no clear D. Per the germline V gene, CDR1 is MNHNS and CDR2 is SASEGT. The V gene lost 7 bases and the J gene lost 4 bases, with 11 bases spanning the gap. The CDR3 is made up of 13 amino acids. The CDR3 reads CASTNGRYNEQFF. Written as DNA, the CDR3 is TGTGCCAGCACTAACGGACGGTACAATGAGCAGTTCTTC.

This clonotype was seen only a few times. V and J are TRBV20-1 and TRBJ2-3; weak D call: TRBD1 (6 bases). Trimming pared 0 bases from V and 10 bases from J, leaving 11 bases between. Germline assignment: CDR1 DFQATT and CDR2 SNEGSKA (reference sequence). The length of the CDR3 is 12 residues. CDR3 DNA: TGCAGTGCTAGAGAAGGAACAGGGTCGCAGTATTTT. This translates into CSAREGTGSQYF.

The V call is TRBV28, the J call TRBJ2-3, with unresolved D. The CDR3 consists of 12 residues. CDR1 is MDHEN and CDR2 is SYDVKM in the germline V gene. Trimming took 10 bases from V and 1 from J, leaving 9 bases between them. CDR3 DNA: TGTGCCATCAAGGGCGGCACAGATACGCAGTATTTT. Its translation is CAIKGGTDTQYF.